This T cell receptor (beta chain) was captured by sequencing in a study of identical twins. With 5 bases removed from V and 3 bases from J, the gap between germline ends came to 8 bases. Germline loops: CDR1 SGHRS, CDR2 YFSETQ. The CDR3 loop spans 13 amino acids. This clonotype was seen many times. The authors used template switching to add a universal primer site and gave cDNA unique molecular identifiers. TCRdb re-analysed the 5' RACE reads in MiXCR, keeping a single row per CDR3 protein. Of about 660,000 distinct CDR3 sequences listed, approximately 9% are singletons. Every one of the donors was a healthy Caucasian. These data also formed part of another study, on yellow fever vaccine responses in identical twins. That paper states: Reported findings indicate that twins' vaccine T cell responses seemed partially convergent, partially personalized.

The sequence was collected from a woman between 18 and 29 years old in good health. The chain is built from TRBV5-1 and TRBJ2-2; D gene ambiguous. Sequences were obtained from PBMCs. The CDR3 DNA sequence: TGCGCCAGCAGGACGGACGACACCGGGGAGCTGTTTTTT. Protein sequence: CASRTDDTGELFF.